A single sample is the source of the 13 T cell receptor beta chains below, sequenced in a study of beta chain features in type 1 diabetes. Since all of the isolated RNA was reverse transcribed, expressed TCRB transcripts were what got sequenced. TCRdb keeps only in-frame clones here, not all; method: immunoSEQ multiplex PCR. The table records about 60,000 clones, about 60% of them present only once. Sequences were obtained from Tregs from blood. The receptors shown here come from a woman aged 18-29 years in good health.

This chain links TRBV19 with TRBJ2-7; a possible D gene is TRBD1 (6 bases). In germline, CDR1 is LNHDA, CDR2 SQIVND (reference sequence). The CDR3 loop spans 13 amino acids. V was cut by 5 bases and J by 6 bases, with 14 bases left in between. CDR3 protein: CASSGRTVSEQYF. The CDR3 DNA follows: TGTGCCAGTAGTGGTAGGACAGTCTCCGAGCAGTACTTC.

This chain links TRBV5-1 with TRBJ2-7; TRBD2 is a possible D gene (6 bases). This CDR3 is 15 amino acids long. The ends were cut back, 2 bases at V and 3 bases at J, with 15 bases in the middle. CDR1 is SGHRS and CDR2 is YFSETQ in the germline V gene. CDR3 loop: CASSFASGAVYEQYF. The CDR3 DNA reads as TGCGCCAGCAGCTTTGCGTCGGGAGCCGTCTACGAGCAGTACTTC.

This clone was counted a few times. The chain couples TRBV5-4 to TRBJ2-1; 12 positions agree with TRBD2. V lost 0 bases, J lost 4 bases, and 5 bases stayed unmatched. The V gene's germline CDR1 is SGHNT and CDR2 YYREEE (reference sequence). This CDR3 region has 17 residues. The CDR3: CASSLGTGTSGYNEQFF. In nucleotides, the CDR3 is TGTGCCAGCAGCTTGGGAACCGGGACTAGCGGGTACAATGAGCAGTTCTTC.

This rearrangement joins TRBV7-9 to TRBJ2-2; 12 nucleotides line up with TRBD2. V gave up 5 bases and J gave up 7 bases; unmatched junction bases: 2. Germline V gene sequence: CDR1 SEHNR, CDR2 FQNEAQ (reference sequence). The CDR3 spans 14 residues. In DNA, the CDR3 is TGTGCCAGCAGCGCGGGACTAGCGGGCGGGGAGCTGTTTTTT. It specifies CASSAGLAGGELFF.

The CDR3 DNA reads TGTGCCAGCAGCGCCGGGAAGGGCTACACCTTC. Encoded protein: CASSAGKGYTF. The chain has TRBV6-1 and TRBJ1-2; D uncertain. Germline loops: CDR1 MNHNS, CDR2 SASEGT. Deletions cut 6 bases from V and 8 bases from J, with 10 bases between. The CDR3 extends over 11 amino acids.

About this clone: An end of the junction does not agree with germline; a read error may underlie this. The chain is built from TRBV6-5 and TRBJ1-6, with D perhaps TRBD1 (6 bases). This CDR3 has 15 amino acids. Germline lookup yields CDR1 MNHEY and CDR2 SVGAGI. CDR3 sequence: CASRQVDRLNSPLHF. In DNA form, the CDR3 reads TGTGCCAGCAGACAAGTTGACAGGCTCAATTCGCCCCTCCACTTT.

The rearrangement links TRBV18 to TRBJ1-5; TRBD1 agrees at 7 bases. Germline assignment: CDR1 KGHSH and CDR2 LQKENI. The CDR3 has 14 residues. J was trimmed by 2 bases and V by 4 bases; bases with no gene match: 2. The CDR3 DNA is TGTGCCAGCTCACGAGGACAGGGCAATCAGCCCCAGCATTTT. It codes for CASSRGQGNQPQHF.

This chain links TRBV5-1 with TRBJ2-5; 8 nucleotides match TRBD2. The CDR3 consists of 15 residues. J lost 4 bases, V lost 2 bases, and 7 bases had no gene match. The germline V gene has CDR1 SGHRS and CDR2 YFSETQ. The CDR3 sequence: CASSFGGGGRETQYF. DNA for the CDR3: TGCGCCAGCAGCTTCGGGGGCGGGGGGCGAGAGACCCAGTACTTC.

The sample holds one count of this clone. V is TRBV4-3 and J is TRBJ2-3; maybe TRBD1 (5 bases). V gave up 4 bases and J gave up 5 bases, with 13 bases separating them. The germline V gene has CDR1 LGHNA and CDR2 YSLEER. The CDR3 spans 14 residues. CDR3 sequence: CASSPGQGRDTQYF. The DNA for the CDR3 is TGCGCCAGCAGCCCCGGCCAGGGAAGAGATACGCAGTATTTT.

The CDR3 nucleotides are TGTGCCAGCAGCTCCCGGGACTCTGGAAACACCATATATTTT. This codes for CASSSRDSGNTIYF. The chain links TRBV13 to TRBJ1-3; D unresolved. The CDR3 runs 14 residues. In germline, CDR1 is PRHDT, CDR2 FYEKMQ (reference sequence). Trimming stripped 4 bases from V and 0 bases from J, with 7 bases between.

This chain links TRBV5-1 with TRBJ1-1; D gene uncertain. Germline V gene lookup returns CDR1 SGHRS and CDR2 YFSETQ. Trimming left V 0 bases short and J 1 base short, with 7 bases between. The CDR3 extends over 14 amino acids. The CDR3 spells CASSLASGNTEAFF. As DNA, the CDR3 is TGCGCCAGCAGCTTGGCCAGCGGGAACACTGAAGCTTTCTTT. Full variable domain (missing parts from reference TRBV5-1 and TRBJ1-1): KAGVTQTPRYLIKTRGQQVTLSCSPISGHRSVSWYQQTPGQGLQFLFEYFSETQRNKGNFPGRFSGRQFSNSRSEMNVSTLELGDSALYLCASSLASGNTEAFFGQGTRLTVV.

The rearrangement uses TRBV30 and TRBJ2-1; D unresolved. V was cut by 2 bases and J by 6 bases, with 14 bases left in between. CDR3 length: 14 residues. Germline loops: CDR1 GTSNPN, CDR2 SVGIG (reference sequence). Written as DNA, the CDR3 is TGTGCCTGGAGTCGGCCCATCACGGGCAATGAGCAGTTCTTC. This translates into CAWSRPITGNEQFF.

J is TRBJ1-1 and V is TRBV5-1; D not certain. The V gene's germline CDR1 is SGHRS and CDR2 YFSETQ. Trimming left V 4 bases short and J 3 bases short, with 10 bases between. This CDR3 has 13 residues. This CDR3 reads CASSLSFDTEAFF. CDR3 DNA sequence: TGCGCCAGCAGCCTCTCCTTCGACACTGAAGCTTTCTTT.